The following is a T cell receptor beta chain sequence with its context. No antigen is known for it. TCRdb keeps only in-frame clones here, not all; method: immunoSEQ multiplex PCR. This table holds about 2.2 million clones, about 93% found once. These data come from a study of shared clonotypes between healthy human individuals. Naive-designated CD8 cells lacked CD45RO, were positively enriched for CCR7, and omitted terminally differentiated effector memory CD45RA+ cells. Study outcomes and limitations: Memory subsets generally showed smaller estimated richness than naive subsets did.

The sequenced sample was naive CD8+ T cells from PBMCs. The source is a man aged 18 to 29 in good health. Some clones in this sample may be carry-over from other donors' samples.

CDR3 DNA: TGCGCCAGCAGCCAAGGAACACCGACAGGGGTAGTTCAGCCCCAGCATTTT. Amino acid sequence: CASSQGTPTGVVQPQHF. The gene calls are TRBV4-1 and TRBJ1-5; 8 bases match TRBD1. Germline CDR1 reads MGHRA; CDR2 reads YSYEKL. V lost 1 base to trimming and J lost 6 bases; unmatched junction nucleotides: 11. This CDR3 has 17 residues.